The present TCR beta chain was sequenced within a study of early T cells in non-severe SARS-CoV-2 infection. Separate cDNA molecules each had unique molecular identifiers attached to them. TCRdb itself ran the 5' RACE reads through MiXCR, one entry per CDR3 protein. The profile covers tens of thousands of distinct CDR3 sequences, with around 6.5% appearing a single time and around 3.5% taken by the ten largest. This clonotype came up a few times. The CDR3 extends over 14 amino acids. The junction had 5 bases not matched to a gene; V was cut back by 1 base and J by 4 bases. CDR1 and CDR2 from the germline V gene are SGHRS and YFSETQ.

The origin of this receptor is an adult who was a healthcare worker with PCR-confirmed SARS-CoV-2 infection or an uninfected control (not recorded which). The chain combines TRBV5-1 with TRBJ2-7; TRBD1 aligns across 7 bases. The sample consisted of whole blood, taken at baseline. The CDR3 here is CASSLRDSLYEQYF. CDR3 DNA sequence: TGCGCCAGCAGCTTGCGGGACAGTCTTTACGAGCAGTACTTC.